Below, 17 T cell receptor beta chains from the same sample are listed, as sequenced in a study of blood T cells in healthy people across ages. A J-beta primer mix and a sample-barcoded 5' primer were used in a second PCR of about 7 to 12 cycles. One entry per CDR3 protein, called by TCRdb with MiXCR from the 5' RACE reads. The sample records about 1,500,000 distinct CDR3 sequences, 42% being singletons. Sequencing used blood. These receptors all come from a woman between 18 and 29 years old in good health.

About this clonotype itself: This may be a read error: a much more frequent sequence differs by one nucleotide. The genes are TRBV9 and TRBJ2-7; unclear D gene. Germline-derived CDR1 and CDR2 are SGDLS and YYNGEE. The CDR3 covers 13 residues. The CDR3 sequence is CASSVGATYGQYF. The DNA of the CDR3 is TGTGCCAGCAGCGTAGGGGCGACCTACGGGCAGTACTTC.

This chain uses TRBV15 with TRBJ2-1; D gene unclear. Germline V gene lookup returns CDR1 LNHNV and CDR2 YYDKDF (reference sequence). The V end lost 1 base, the J end lost 7 bases, and 5 bases lay between the germline ends. This CDR3 is built from 12 residues. The CDR3 DNA reads TGTGCCACCAGCAGAGGAAGAAATGAGCAGTTCTTC. Translating gives CATSRGRNEQFF. Drawing the rest from reference TRBV15 and TRBJ2-1, the complete variable domain is DAMVIQNPRYQVTQFGKPVTLSCSQTLNHNVMYWYQQKSSQAPKLLFHYYDKDFNNEADTPDNFQSRRPNTSFCFLDIRSPGLGDTAMYLCATSRGRNEQFFGPGTRLTVL.

This chain uses TRBV5-1 with TRBJ2-1; no clear D gene. The CDR3 sequence is 12 residues long. CDR1 SGHRS and CDR2 YFSETQ come from the germline V gene. Deletions cut 4 bases from V and 9 bases from J, with 11 bases between. CDR3 region: CASSPWGGEQFF. The CDR3 DNA reads as TGCGCCAGCAGCCCCTGGGGTGGTGAGCAGTTCTTC.

At least ten counts were recorded for this clonotype. The chain links TRBV12-3 or TRBV12-4 to TRBJ2-7; D is ambiguous. The length of the CDR3 is 14 residues. The ends were cut back, 3 bases at V and 3 bases at J, with 12 bases in the middle. The CDR3 bases are TGTGCCAGCAGTTTGGTGGGCATCGACTACGAGCAGTACTTC. Translation: CASSLVGIDYEQYF.

This clonotype was seen a few times. The rearrangement joins TRBV6-6 to TRBJ1-5; D is undetermined. Germline CDR1 reads MNHNY; CDR2 reads SVGAGI (reference sequence). V was trimmed by 2 bases and J by 3 bases, leaving 8 bases between them. CDR3 length: 14 residues. In DNA, the CDR3 is TGTGCCAGCAGTTACGGGGAGCTCAATCAGCCCCAGCATTTT. This sequence encodes CASSYGELNQPQHF.

This chain uses TRBV15 with TRBJ2-5; maybe TRBD2 (6 bases). The DNA end is more similar to TRBJ2-7, so the J call may be wrong. This CDR3 is built from 16 residues. Germline V gene data show CDR1 as LNHNV and CDR2 as YYDKDF (reference sequence). For the CDR3, the DNA is TGTGCCACCAGCGGGGGAAGAGGGCGGGACCCCTACGAGCAGTACTTC. Residues: CATSGGRGRDPYEQYF.

The rearrangement links TRBV7-9 to TRBJ2-1; TRBD1 might be the D (8 bases). Between the trimmed V and J ends, which lost 8 bases and 6 bases, there was a span of 26 bases. CDR1 SEHNR and CDR2 FQNEAQ come from the germline V gene (reference sequence). The CDR3 consists of 17 residues. The CDR3: CASSKGQGQRGGNEQFF. The CDR3 DNA is TGTGCCAGCTCTAAAGGACAGGGACAAAGGGGGGGCAATGAGCAGTTCTTC.

This clonotype occurred many times. This chain connects TRBV29-1 to TRBJ2-7; maybe TRBD1 (5 bases). Germline V gene lookup returns CDR1 SQVTM and CDR2 ANQGSEA. CDR3 length: 12 residues. Deletions cut 4 bases from V and 4 bases from J, with 11 bases between. The CDR3 here is CSVADSGYEQYF. CDR3 nucleotide sequence: TGCAGCGTTGCTGACAGTGGGTACGAGCAGTACTTC.

This clonotype came up a few times. This rearrangement joins TRBV29-1 to TRBJ2-1; D might be TRBD1 (6 bases). Germline values: CDR1 SQVTM, CDR2 ANQGSEA. Trimming took 5 bases from V and 1 from J, leaving 9 bases between them. The CDR3 is 13 residues long. In DNA, the CDR3 is TGCAGCGTTTTGGGGGCATCCTACAATGAGCAGTTCTTC. Translated: CSVLGASYNEQFF.

This clonotype was found a few times. A read error may be the cause here, since a much bigger clone is one base away. J is TRBJ2-7 and V is TRBV20-1, with 11 bases that match TRBD2. The CDR3 totals 15 residues. J gave up 7 bases and V 5 bases, and 13 bases lay outside the gene matches. CDR1 is DFQATT and CDR2 is SNEGSKA in the germline V gene (reference sequence). CDR3 coding DNA: TGCAGTGCTCTAGAGATAGCGGGAGGGTACAATGAGCAGTACTTC. It codes for CSALEIAGGYNEQYF.

This clonotype turned up a few times. The chain couples TRBV11-2 to TRBJ2-4, with 7 bases identical to TRBD1. The CDR3 is 16 amino acids. V lost 0 bases to trimming and J lost 1 base; unmatched junction nucleotides: 3. Germline CDR1 is SGHAT and CDR2 is FQNNGV. This CDR3 reads CASSLDSRGAKNIQYF. In DNA form, the CDR3 reads TGTGCCAGCAGCTTAGACTCCAGGGGGGCCAAAAACATTCAGTACTTC.

This clonotype has more than one count but fewer than ten. V is TRBV29-1 and J is TRBJ2-7; TRBD2 aligns across 7 bases. Germline V CDR1 and CDR2: SQVTM, ANQGSEA. This CDR3 has 13 amino acids. The ends lost 6 bases at V and 2 bases at J; junction bases unmatched: 7. Here the CDR3 DNA reads TGCAGCGTGGGGGAGGGCCAAGCCTACGAGCAGTACTTC. Translating it yields CSVGEGQAYEQYF.

As concerns this clonotype: One end of the junction varies from germline; a read error may be responsible. The chain joins TRBV29-1 to TRBJ2-7, with 14 bases identical to TRBD2. CDR1 SQVTM and CDR2 ANQGSEA come from the germline V gene. The CDR3 spans 15 residues. The chain's CDR3 is CSVSTSGRAAYERYF. DNA of the CDR3: TGCAGCGTTTCGACTAGCGGGAGGGCCGCCTACGAGCGGTACTTC.

As to this clonotype: A junction boundary mismatches the germline segment, possibly from a read error. The rearrangement joins TRBV20-1 to TRBJ2-1; 9 positions agree with TRBD1. This CDR3 region has 14 residues. Germline V CDR1 and CDR2: DFQATT, SNEGSKA (reference sequence). The CDR3 DNA is TGCAGTGATAGAGAGGACAGGGGTAGGAATGAGCAGTTCTTC. Protein: CSDREDRGRNEQFF.

The V and J genes are TRBV27 and TRBJ2-5; 9 bases align to TRBD1. Germline V gene sequence: CDR1 MNHEY, CDR2 SMNVEV (reference sequence). This CDR3 spans 15 amino acids. Losses at the gene ends were 2 bases for V and 3 bases for J; bases not matched to a gene: 4. The CDR3: CASSLGQGSEETQYF. The DNA for the CDR3 is TGTGCCAGCAGTTTAGGACAGGGGAGCGAAGAGACCCAGTACTTC.

The J gene is TRBJ2-7, the V gene TRBV15; no firm D call. This CDR3 contains 17 residues. V lost 4 bases to trimming and J lost 1 base, with 20 bases between them. Germline assignment: CDR1 LNHNV and CDR2 YYDKDF (reference sequence). CDR3 in amino acids: CATSTRSGRAASYEQYF. The CDR3 coding sequence is TGTGCCACCAGCACCCGTTCCGGTCGGGCAGCGTCCTACGAGCAGTACTTC. The complete variable domain, with remaining parts taken from reference TRBV15 and TRBJ2-7, reads DAMVIQNPRYQVTQFGKPVTLSCSQTLNHNVMYWYQQKSSQAPKLLFHYYDKDFNNEADTPDNFQSRRPNTSFCFLDIRSPGLGDTAMYLCATSTRSGRAASYEQYFGPGTRLTVT.

The table lists this clonotype with a few counts. This chain uses TRBV12-3 or TRBV12-4 with TRBJ2-3; 9 bases fit TRBD2. This CDR3 contains 17 residues. J was trimmed by 5 bases and V by 0 bases; bases with no gene match: 9. Here the CDR3 reads CASSLAQGGGAGDTQYF. In DNA form, the CDR3 reads TGTGCCAGCAGTTTAGCGCAGGGCGGGGGGGCCGGAGATACGCAGTATTTT.